Described below is a single T cell receptor beta chain sequence and its context. Its antigen is undetermined. The sample is drawn from a study of Graves' ophthalmopathy and Graves' hyperthyroidism. Findings of the study overall: Blood was where most expanded thyroid clonotypes above 0.001 frequency also turned up.

Beta-chain TCR CDR3 regions were amplified from RNA transcripts. Amplification began with first-round RT-PCR using HTBI primers, then second-round multiplex PCR was performed. TCRdb ran MiXCR on the multiplex PCR reads and lists one entry per CDR3 protein. The table lists 680,000 or so distinct CDR3 sequences, 22% of them singletons. Recruitment covered hyperthyroidism patients aged 18 to 65 whose new diagnosis was of under 2 months' duration. V was clipped by 7 bases and J by 3 bases, with 13 bases between them. The CDR3 totals 13 residues. Germline assignment: CDR1 MGHDK and CDR2 SYGVNS. The source material was peripheral blood. The source of this sequence is a woman between 18 and 29 years old with stable Graves' hyperthyroidism. Some clones in this sample may be carry-over from other donors' samples. The V call is TRBV25-1, the J call TRBJ2-7, with TRBD1 as a possible D gene (6 bases). The CDR3 protein is CASTQQGLYEQYF. The CDR3 coding sequence is TGTGCCAGCACACAACAGGGCCTCTACGAGCAGTACTTC.